The 24 T cell receptor beta chains below all came from one sample that was sequenced in a study of shared clonotypes between healthy human individuals. Here immunoSEQ multiplex PCR was the method, and the copy in TCRdb shows in-frame clones only, minus some. The sample has some 2.1 million clones, over 85% seen once; the top ten hold under 0.15%. Sequencing used naive CD4+ T cells sorted from blood. Regarding subset: CD45RA+ positively selected. These receptors were collected from a man younger than 35 in good health.

This clone came up a few times. This sequence joins TRBV25-1 and TRBJ2-5; D is unresolved. V was clipped by 0 bases and J by 9 bases, with 8 bases between them. Looked up from germline, CDR1 is MGHDK and CDR2 is SYGVNS. This CDR3 is built from 12 residues. The DNA for the CDR3 is TGTGCCAGCAGTGAATATGGACGGGCCCAGTACTTC. Its translation: CASSEYGRAQYF.

V gene TRBV9 combines with J gene TRBJ2-3, with TRBD1 matching over 7 bases. Germline trimming cut 0 bases from V and 4 bases from J; bases unmatched to any gene: 5. CDR1 is SGDLS and CDR2 is YYNGEE in the germline V gene. This CDR3 is built from 15 residues. The CDR3 spells CASSVVGGWPDTQYF. The CDR3 DNA reads as TGTGCCAGCAGCGTAGTAGGGGGCTGGCCAGATACGCAGTATTTT.

This chain links TRBV27 with TRBJ2-2, with D possibly being TRBD1 or TRBD2 (5 bases each). The CDR3 loop spans 17 amino acids. With 5 bases removed from V and 5 bases from J, the gap between germline ends came to 21 bases. Germline assignment: CDR1 MNHEY and CDR2 SMNVEV (reference sequence). The CDR3: CASSPPGLGPGTGELFF. In DNA form, the CDR3 reads TGTGCCAGCAGTCCCCCGGGGCTGGGACCGGGAACCGGGGAGCTGTTTTTT.

The chain is built from TRBV6-6 and TRBJ1-5; no reliable D call. The CDR3 contains 15 residues. V lost 3 bases to trimming and J lost 1 base, with 10 bases between them. From germline, CDR1 is MNHNY and CDR2 SVGAGI (reference sequence). This chain's CDR3 is CASSYQFGSNQPQHF. In nucleotides, the CDR3 is TGTGCCAGCAGTTATCAATTCGGCAGCAATCAGCCCCAGCATTTT.

The gene calls are TRBV21-1 and TRBJ2-4; the table's D call TRBD1 went unverified against the DNA. TRBV21-1 is deemed a pseudogene. The CDR3 has 16 residues. The CDR3 loop reads CASSKVAGGGKNIQYF. CDR3 coding DNA: TGTGCCAGCAGCAAAGTGGCAGGGGGAGGCAAAAACATTCAGTACTTC.

The gene calls are TRBV7-3 and TRBJ2-2; D may be TRBD1 (5 bases). Trimming removed 2 bases from V and 6 bases from J, with 7 bases in between. Germline assignment: CDR1 SGHTA and CDR2 FQGTGA. The CDR3 has 13 residues. As DNA, the CDR3 is TGTGCCAGCAGCTTAGGGGCGGCCGGGGAGCTGTTTTTT. It is translated as CASSLGAAGELFF.

The chain has TRBV10-2 and TRBJ2-7; D uncertain. The CDR3 extends over 14 amino acids. Germline V CDR1 and CDR2: WSHSY, SAAADI. The V and J ends lost 4 bases and 1 base respectively, with 11 bases between them. CDR3 bases: TGCGCCAGCAGTGTAGGACGGCCTTCCTACGAGCAGTACTTC. Its translation: CASSVGRPSYEQYF.

This chain connects TRBV5-6 to TRBJ2-5, with D tentatively TRBD1 (7 bases). V was cut by 0 bases and J by 7 bases, with 10 bases left in between. The CDR3 totals 13 residues. Germline V gene data show CDR1 as SGHDT and CDR2 as YYEEEE. The CDR3 nucleotides read TGTGCCAGCAGCTTGGGGCAGGGGGGGACCCAGTACTTC. This encodes CASSLGQGGTQYF.

The chain carries TRBV10-2 and TRBJ1-2; tentative D call: TRBD1 (6 bases). The ends were cut back, 5 bases at V and 0 bases at J, with 22 bases in the middle. The germline gives CDR1 WSHSY, CDR2 SAAADI. This CDR3 comprises 18 residues. The CDR3 DNA follows: TGCGCCAGCAGTCCAAGGCCAGGGACACCCAATACTAACTATGGCTACACCTTC. Translating gives CASSPRPGTPNTNYGYTF.

With regard to this clone: Additional DNA sequences in this sample encode the identical CDR3. The V call is TRBV20-1, the J call TRBJ2-3; D remains ambiguous. Trimming stripped 2 bases from V and 5 bases from J, with 5 bases between. There are 11 residues in the CDR3. Germline CDR1 reads DFQATT; CDR2 reads SNEGSKA (reference sequence). This CDR3 is CSARRVDTQYF. The CDR3 bases are TGCAGTGCTAGAAGAGTAGATACGCAGTATTTT.

The chain joins TRBV5-1 to TRBJ2-1; unclear D gene. The CDR3 contains 14 residues. V was trimmed by 3 bases and J by 6 bases, leaving 13 bases between them. CDR1 and CDR2 (germline): SGHRS, YFSETQ. DNA for the CDR3: TGCGCCAGCAGCTCGATGGACGGAACCAATGAGCAGTTCTTC. This translates into CASSSMDGTNEQFF.

This clone appeared a single time. The rearrangement joins TRBV2 to TRBJ1-6, with D uncertain. The V end lost 3 bases, the J end lost 7 bases, and 19 bases lay between the germline ends. This CDR3 spans 17 amino acids. Germline assignment: CDR1 SNHLY and CDR2 FYNNEI. This CDR3 reads CASSEGKTVLANSPLHF. CDR3 coding DNA: TGTGCCAGCAGTGAGGGGAAAACAGTTCTGGCCAATTCACCCCTCCACTTT. The whole variable domain, remainder taken from reference TRBV2 and TRBJ1-6, is EPEVTQTPSHQVTQMGQEVILRCVPISNHLYFYWYRQILGQKVEFLVSFYNNEISEKSEIFDDQFSVERPDGSNFTLKIRSTKLEDSAMYFCASSEGKTVLANSPLHFGNGTRLTVT.

The chain recombines TRBV21-1 with TRBJ2-2; TRBD2 was called by the table and not checked on the DNA. TRBV21-1 is an annotated pseudogene. The CDR3 is 20 amino acids. The CDR3 DNA follows: TGTGCCAGCAGCAAAGTCCAGCTCCAGATGGAGTCTGCCAACACCGGGGAGCTGTTTTTT. It is translated as CASSKVQLQMESANTGELFF.

The V and J genes are TRBV25-1 and TRBJ1-6; 10 nucleotides line up with TRBD1. The germline V gene encodes CDR1 MGHDK and CDR2 SYGVNS. V shed 8 bases and J 6 bases; nucleotides not matched to a gene: 7. The CDR3 totals 15 residues. The CDR3 sequence is CASGPGQGSNSPLHF. CDR3 sequence (DNA): TGTGCCAGCGGGCCGGGACAGGGGTCTAATTCACCCCTCCACTTT.

The chain joins TRBV6-5 to TRBJ1-3; D gene uncertain. Trimming pared 8 bases from V and 0 bases from J, leaving 11 bases between. Germline assignment: CDR1 MNHEY and CDR2 SVGAGI. This CDR3 spans 14 amino acids. CDR3 region: CASPPLRSGNTIYF. As DNA, the CDR3 is TGTGCCAGCCCCCCGCTTCGCTCTGGAAACACCATATATTTT.

The V and J genes are TRBV7-9 and TRBJ2-1, with 7 bases lining up with TRBD1. The CDR3 loop spans 14 amino acids. Germline V gene sequence: CDR1 SEHNR, CDR2 FQNEAQ (reference sequence). The junction had 6 bases not matched to a gene; V was cut back by 5 bases and J by 5 bases. The CDR3 nucleotides read TGTGCCAGCAGCCGAAGGACAGGAAACAATGAGCAGTTCTTC. Translation gives CASSRRTGNNEQFF.

The CDR3 sequence is CASSPWGTGVDTQYF. The DNA for the CDR3 is TGTGCCAGCAGTCCGTGGGGGACAGGGGTGGATACGCAGTATTTT. The chain recombines TRBV6-1 with TRBJ2-3; 10 nucleotides align to TRBD1. The CDR3 is made up of 15 amino acids. V was clipped by 5 bases and J by 6 bases; unmatched bases: 8. Germline CDR1 MNHNS, CDR2 SASEGT.

Comment on this clone: This CDR3 is also generated by other DNA sequences in the sample. J is TRBJ1-2 and V is TRBV6-1; no firm D call. The CDR3 totals 13 residues. CDR1 MNHNS and CDR2 SASEGT come from the germline V gene. V was cut by 1 base and J by 3 bases, with 6 bases left in between. The CDR3 here is CASSEDGYYGYTF. The CDR3 DNA is TGTGCCAGCAGTGAAGACGGTTACTATGGCTACACCTTC.

This sequence joins TRBV15 and TRBJ1-4; 7 positions agree with TRBD1. Germline assignment: CDR1 LNHNV and CDR2 YYDKDF (reference sequence). This CDR3 has 14 residues. Germline trimming cut 5 bases from V and 8 bases from J; bases unmatched to any gene: 8. As DNA, the CDR3 is TGTGCCACCAGCGCAGGGGGAGGAGGAGAAAAACTGTTTTTT. Residues: CATSAGGGGEKLFF.

The chain has TRBV7-8 and TRBJ2-4; TRBD1 matches 11 bases. V lost 3 bases, J lost 15 bases, and 7 bases stayed unmatched. This CDR3 comprises 13 residues. Per germline, CDR1 SGHVS and CDR2 FQNEAQ. Here the CDR3 reads CASSLGQGGLSYF. The CDR3 nucleotides are TGTGCCAGCAGCTTGGGACAGGGGGGATTATCGTACTTC.

V and J are TRBV6-1 and TRBJ1-6, with D possibly being TRBD1 (6 bases). Germline lookup yields CDR1 MNHNS and CDR2 SASEGT. Trimming removed 2 bases at V and 7 bases at J, with 15 bases between. This CDR3 is 16 amino acids long. The CDR3 sequence: CASSEQGYQNNSPLHF. For the CDR3, the DNA is TGTGCCAGCAGTGAACAGGGGTATCAGAACAATTCACCCCTCCACTTT.

J is TRBJ2-3 and V is TRBV9, with 8 bases aligning to TRBD1. The germline CDR1 and CDR2 sequences are SGDLS and YYNGEE. V lost 1 base and J lost 4; bases outside the gene matches: 5. CDR3 length equals 15 residues. CDR3 residues: CASSVRTGMADTQYF. CDR3 coding DNA: TGTGCCAGCAGCGTAAGGACAGGGATGGCAGATACGCAGTATTTT.

This chain joins TRBV6-5 and TRBJ2-4; D is perhaps TRBD2 (5 bases). Trimming cost V 0 bases and J 0 bases, with 9 bases left between them. CDR1 and CDR2 (germline): MNHEY, SVGAGI. The CDR3 consists of 16 residues. This CDR3 is CASSYSERLAKNIQYF. The DNA for the CDR3 is TGTGCCAGCAGTTACTCCGAGCGGCTAGCCAAAAACATTCAGTACTTC.

The chain links TRBV30 to TRBJ2-1; 7 nucleotides match TRBD2. The CDR3 covers 11 residues. CDR1 and CDR2 from the germline V gene are GTSNPN and SVGIG (reference sequence). The junction had 13 bases not matched to a gene; V was cut back by 8 bases and J by 15 bases. Here the CDR3 reads CAQEGGGRRFF. The CDR3 DNA sequence: TGTGCCCAAGAAGGCGGGGGAAGGCGGTTCTTC.